A single TCR beta chain is shown here with its context. Germline V CDR1 and CDR2: LGHNA, YSLEER. The CDR3 runs to 13 residues. V lost 3 bases to trimming and J lost 7 bases, with 7 bases between them. The record originates from a study of blood T cell repertoires in COVID-19. Here immunoSEQ multiplex PCR was the method, and the copy in TCRdb shows in-frame clones only, minus some. The repertoire holds around 37,000 clones, with under 90% as singletons. The sample was peripheral blood. This chain links TRBV4-3 with TRBJ1-6, with no clear D. The source of this sequence is a man aged 60 to 75 with COVID-19, enrolled during active disease. DNA for the CDR3: TGCGCCAGCAGCCAGGAACAGAATTCACCCCTCCACTTT. Translating it yields CASSQEQNSPLHF.